Below, 30 T cell receptor beta chains from the same sample are listed, as sequenced in a study of T cell changes during pregnancy in multiple sclerosis. Measured with immunoSEQ multiplex PCR; TCRdb has only the in-frame clones, and not every one. The sample lists 30,000 to 45,000 clones, nearly 95% occurring once. The input for sequencing was CD4+ T cells from peripheral blood mononuclear cells, taken after pregnancy. The receptor source for this set is a female donor in good health, enrolled as a control in a pregnancy study.

J is TRBJ1-6 and V is TRBV7-8; 9 bases are a match to TRBD1. Germline V gene sequence: CDR1 SGHVS, CDR2 FQNEAQ. This CDR3 comprises 15 residues. V dropped 1 base and J dropped 6; count of bases not matched to a gene: 1. The CDR3 nucleotides read TGTGCCAGCAGCTTAGACAGGGGGCTTAATTCACCCCTCCACTTT. This gives the protein CASSLDRGLNSPLHF.

V and J are TRBV19 and TRBJ1-5; weak D call: TRBD1 (5 bases). Germline V lookup: CDR1 LNHDA, CDR2 SQIVND (reference sequence). The CDR3 loop spans 14 amino acids. Deletions cut 1 base from V and 3 bases from J, with 7 bases between. The CDR3 DNA is TGTGCCAGTAGTATAGGGGACTACAATCAGCCCCAGCATTTT. Protein: CASSIGDYNQPQHF. Looking up the rest from reference TRBV19 and TRBJ1-5 gives the full variable domain: DGGITQSPKYLFRKEGQNVTLSCEQNLNHDAMYWYRQDPGQGLRLIYYSQIVNDFQKGDIAEGYSVSREKKESFPLTVTSAQKNPTAFYLCASSIGDYNQPQHFGDGTRLSIL.

The V gene is TRBV19, the J gene TRBJ2-1, with 7 bases matching TRBD2. The V and J ends lost 10 bases and 6 bases, in that order; junction bases with no gene match: 9. The germline CDR1 and CDR2 sequences are LNHDA and SQIVND (reference sequence). This CDR3 has 13 residues. In nucleotides, the CDR3 is TGTGCCACCCAAAGTGGCGGGGGCAATGAGCAGTTCTTC. This sequence encodes CATQSGGGNEQFF.

V usage is TRBV19 and J usage is TRBJ1-5; 10 nucleotides agree with TRBD1. The CDR3 is made up of 15 amino acids. J was trimmed by 6 bases and V by 5 bases; bases with no gene match: 7. Germline-derived CDR1 and CDR2 are LNHDA and SQIVND (reference sequence). This CDR3 is CASSWGQGMVQPQHF. The CDR3 bases are TGTGCCAGTAGTTGGGGACAGGGGATGGTTCAGCCCCAGCATTTT.

V gene TRBV6-5 combines with J gene TRBJ1-3; the D is unclear. Trimming stripped 6 bases from V and 1 base from J, with 7 bases between. The CDR3 is 13 residues long. Germline V gene sequence: CDR1 MNHEY, CDR2 SVGAGI. The CDR3: CASSPTSGNTIYF. Written as DNA, the CDR3 is TGTGCCAGCAGCCCCACATCTGGAAACACCATATATTTT.

The J gene is TRBJ1-3, the V gene TRBV18; 8 nucleotides match TRBD1. The J segment lost 0 bases and the V segment lost 3 bases, leaving 1 base of the junction unmatched. Germline V lookup: CDR1 KGHSH, CDR2 LQKENI. This CDR3 has 15 amino acids. The CDR3 spells CASSPGQDSGNTIYF. In nucleotides, the CDR3 is TGTGCCAGCTCACCGGGACAGGACTCTGGAAACACCATATATTTT.

The genes are TRBV11-2 and TRBJ2-2; TRBD1 is a possible D gene (6 bases). V was shortened by 1 base and J by 7 bases, with 13 bases between the two germline ends. CDR3 length: 15 amino acids. CDR1 is SGHAT and CDR2 is FQNNGV in the germline V gene. The CDR3 protein is CASSLGGQAIGELFF. In DNA, the CDR3 is TGTGCCAGCAGCTTAGGGGGGCAGGCAATCGGGGAGCTGTTTTTT.

This clone occurred a few times. The chain joins TRBV9 to TRBJ2-2, with TRBD2 as a possible D gene (6 bases). Germline CDR1 is SGDLS and CDR2 is YYNGEE. Trimming shortened V by 4 bases and J by 6 bases, and 16 bases separated the two germline ends. This CDR3 spans 15 amino acids. CDR3 DNA: TGTGCCAGCAGCCCGCTAAGCGGGTTGGCCGGGGAGCTGTTTTTT. Amino acid sequence: CASSPLSGLAGELFF.

This clone was recorded once. This chain connects TRBV6-6 to TRBJ1-5; D might be TRBD1 (5 bases). In germline, CDR1 is MNHNY, CDR2 SVGAGI (reference sequence). Trimming pared 5 bases from V and 2 bases from J, leaving 10 bases between. CDR3 length: 14 amino acids. CDR3 DNA: TGTGCCAGCAGTCTGGGGACTGGCAATCAGCCCCAGCATTTT. Protein product: CASSLGTGNQPQHF.

The chain joins TRBV6-1 to TRBJ2-4; D may be TRBD2 (5 bases). V was shortened by 1 base and J by 6 bases, with 16 bases between the two germline ends. Germline values: CDR1 MNHNS, CDR2 SASEGT. There are 16 residues in the CDR3. This chain's CDR3 is CASSEVSGGSGNIQYF. CDR3 nucleotides: TGTGCCAGCAGTGAAGTCAGCGGAGGCTCCGGAAACATTCAGTACTTC.

Only a few counts were recorded for this clone. In DNA, the CDR3 is TGTGCCAGCAGTGGGACAGGCCACAATCAGCCCCAGCATTTT. Amino acid sequence: CASSGTGHNQPQHF. V is TRBV2 and J is TRBJ1-5; 7 nucleotides align to TRBD1. J gave up 3 bases and V 4 bases, and 3 bases lay outside the gene matches. The CDR3 runs to 14 residues. Germline V gene lookup returns CDR1 SNHLY and CDR2 FYNNEI.

Remarks on this clone: The junction does not match germline at one end; this may be a read error. J is TRBJ1-2 and V is TRBV5-6; D unclear. CDR3 length: 13 residues. In germline, CDR1 is SGHDT, CDR2 YYEEEE. The CDR3 nucleotides are TGTGCCAGCAGCTTGAGTGGTAGACCCCCGACGGGCTTC. It specifies CASSLSGRPPTGF.

This clone appeared a single time. This chain joins TRBV6-5 and TRBJ2-5, with D possibly TRBD2 on 6 matching bases. CDR1 MNHEY and CDR2 SVGAGI come from the germline V gene. The CDR3 has 13 residues. Trimming cost V 3 bases and J 2 bases, with 7 bases left between them. The CDR3 region has the DNA TGTGCCAGCAGTTATGGGGGGCAAGAGACCCAGTACTTC. Protein sequence: CASSYGGQETQYF.

V usage is TRBV7-2 and J usage is TRBJ2-2; no clear D. In germline, CDR1 is SGHTA, CDR2 FQGNSA. V lost 0 bases to trimming and J lost 4 bases, with 3 bases between them. The CDR3 is 13 residues long. Written as DNA, the CDR3 is TGTGCCAGCAGCTTAGCCCTCACCGGGGAGCTGTTTTTT. Its protein product is CASSLALTGELFF.

CDR3 in amino acids: CASRPQGGTEAFF. In DNA, the CDR3 is TGTGCCAGTAGGCCTCAGGGGGGAACTGAAGCTTTCTTT. The gene calls are TRBV19 and TRBJ1-1, with 7 bases that match TRBD1. Per the germline V gene, CDR1 is LNHDA and CDR2 is SQIVND (reference sequence). V gave up 6 bases and J gave up 5 bases; unmatched junction bases: 6. The CDR3 is 13 residues long.

J is TRBJ2-2 and V is TRBV2; no firm D call. The CDR3 contains 16 residues. CDR1 is SNHLY and CDR2 is FYNNEI in the germline V gene. Trimming left V 4 bases short and J 0 bases short, with 12 bases between. The CDR3 loop is CASSASFTANTGELFF. The CDR3 bases are TGTGCCAGCAGTGCTTCTTTTACAGCGAACACCGGGGAGCTGTTTTTT.

The rearrangement uses TRBV29-1 and TRBJ1-1, with 7 positions matching TRBD1. This CDR3 region has 13 residues. The V gene end was trimmed by 6 bases and the J gene end by 1 base; junction bases not matched to a gene: 5. The germline V gene encodes CDR1 SQVTM and CDR2 ANQGSEA. CDR3: CSVAPGGNTEAFF. CDR3 in DNA: TGCAGCGTAGCCCCAGGGGGGAACACTGAAGCTTTCTTT.

The chain carries TRBV4-1 and TRBJ1-3, with 9 bases aligning to TRBD1. The CDR3 extends over 15 amino acids. Germline-derived CDR1 and CDR2 are MGHRA and YSYEKL. The J segment lost 3 bases and the V segment lost 1 base, leaving 1 base of the junction unmatched. The CDR3: CASSQGDRVGNTIYF. The CDR3 coding sequence is TGCGCCAGCAGCCAAGGGGACAGGGTTGGAAACACCATATATTTT.

This chain uses TRBV7-2 with TRBJ1-6; D not resolved. The CDR3 has 15 amino acids. CDR1 and CDR2 (germline): SGHTA, FQGNSA. V shed 5 bases and J shed 7 bases, with 15 bases lying between them. CDR3 DNA: TGTGCCAGCAGCCACGCTTCGGTAACCAATTCACCCCTCCACTTT. It codes for CASSHASVTNSPLHF.

V and J are TRBV29-1 and TRBJ2-5; D is possibly TRBD1 (5 bases). CDR3 length equals 14 residues. V was pared by 4 bases and J by 4 bases, with 16 bases between. Germline lookup yields CDR1 SQVTM and CDR2 ANQGSEA. CDR3 sequence (DNA): TGCAGCGTTGTAAGGGGTTCCCCGGGAGAGACCCAGTACTTC. Amino acid sequence: CSVVRGSPGETQYF.

The V and J genes are TRBV7-2 and TRBJ1-5; 8 bases line up with TRBD1. The V gene's germline CDR1 is SGHTA and CDR2 FQGNSA. This CDR3 spans 14 amino acids. V shed 5 bases, J shed 7 bases, and the junction held 7 bases outside the gene matches. Here the CDR3 reads CASSKQGGPQPQHF. The CDR3 DNA reads TGTGCCAGCAGCAAACAGGGGGGTCCGCAGCCCCAGCATTTT.

V usage is TRBV15 and J usage is TRBJ2-1; no definite D call. The CDR3 covers 12 residues. Trimming stripped 4 bases from V and 4 bases from J, with 5 bases between. CDR1 is LNHNV and CDR2 is YYDKDF in the germline V gene (reference sequence). The CDR3 region has the DNA TGTGCCACCAGCATCGGGTACAATGAGCAGTTCTTC. This codes for CATSIGYNEQFF.

This chain links TRBV7-8 with TRBJ1-3; D ambiguous. The germline CDR1 and CDR2 sequences are SGHVS and FQNEAQ. Between the trimmed V and J ends, which lost 0 bases and 4 bases, there was a span of 13 bases. This CDR3 has 16 residues. The CDR3 region is CASSLAAWSVGNTIYF. CDR3 DNA: TGTGCCAGCAGCTTAGCGGCCTGGAGCGTCGGAAACACCATATATTTT.

The chain combines TRBV5-4 with TRBJ2-7; unclear D gene. Germline values: CDR1 SGHNT, CDR2 YYREEE (reference sequence). V was clipped by 4 bases and J by 1 base, with 12 bases between them. The CDR3 runs 14 residues. This CDR3 reads CASSAIQDSYEQYF. The CDR3 coding sequence is TGTGCCAGCAGCGCAATCCAGGATTCCTACGAGCAGTACTTC. Filled out from reference TRBV5-4 and TRBJ2-7, the complete variable domain reads ETGVTQSPTHLIKTRGQQVTLRCSSQSGHNTVSWYQQALGQGPQFIFQYYREEENGRGNFPPRFSGLQFPNYSSELNVNALELDDSALYLCASSAIQDSYEQYFGPGTRLTVT.

The chain links TRBV30 to TRBJ1-5; D not certain. CDR1 and CDR2 (germline): GTSNPN, SVGIG (reference sequence). V was cut by 1 base and J by 6 bases, with 7 bases left in between. There are 12 residues in the CDR3. The CDR3 sequence is CAWSDTGQPQHF. Written as DNA, the CDR3 is TGTGCCTGGAGTGATACGGGTCAGCCCCAGCATTTT.

This clone has more than one count but fewer than ten. This sample includes further DNA sequences coding for the same CDR3. The chain couples TRBV5-4 to TRBJ2-1; 8 bases are shared with TRBD2. V gave up 5 bases and J gave up 6 bases; unmatched junction bases: 4. The germline V gene encodes CDR1 SGHNT and CDR2 YYREEE (reference sequence). This CDR3 spans 13 amino acids. The chain's CDR3 is CASSLAGPNEQFF. The CDR3 DNA follows: TGTGCCAGCAGTCTAGCGGGCCCCAATGAGCAGTTCTTC.

The chain recombines TRBV5-6 with TRBJ2-1, with 11 bases fitting TRBD2. The CDR3 totals 19 residues. Germline CDR1 SGHDT, CDR2 YYEEEE. V lost 4 bases to trimming and J lost 6 bases; unmatched junction nucleotides: 18. CDR3 amino acids: CASSPSGTSGVGFINEQFF. DNA of the CDR3: TGTGCCAGCAGCCCCTCCGGGACTAGCGGAGTAGGGTTCATCAATGAGCAGTTCTTC.

This chain links TRBV5-4 with TRBJ2-7; 9 bases agree with TRBD2. Germline V gives CDR1 SGHNT, CDR2 YYREEE (reference sequence). Trimming took 0 bases from V and 4 from J; bases not matched to a gene: 5. This CDR3 region has 15 residues. The CDR3 protein is CASSLVPSGEYEQYF. In DNA form, the CDR3 reads TGTGCCAGCAGCTTGGTGCCTAGCGGGGAATACGAGCAGTACTTC.

The CDR3 DNA reads as TGTGCCAGCACCCTTGGGTCAGGGGAGAATACGCAGTATTTT. It encodes CASTLGSGENTQYF. The V gene is TRBV2, the J gene TRBJ2-3; D is perhaps TRBD1 (6 bases). The germline V and J ends were trimmed by 7 bases and 7 bases, with 18 bases remaining between them. CDR3 length equals 14 residues. Germline V gene data show CDR1 as SNHLY and CDR2 as FYNNEI.

The CDR3 loop is CASRPLAARTDTQYF. The CDR3 nucleotides read TGTGCCAGTAGACCACTAGCGGCGCGCACAGATACGCAGTATTTT. This sequence joins TRBV19 and TRBJ2-3; 8 positions agree with TRBD2. Germline-derived CDR1 and CDR2 are LNHDA and SQIVND (reference sequence). Unmatched junction bases numbered 6, after V lost 6 bases and J lost 1 base. The CDR3 runs 15 residues.